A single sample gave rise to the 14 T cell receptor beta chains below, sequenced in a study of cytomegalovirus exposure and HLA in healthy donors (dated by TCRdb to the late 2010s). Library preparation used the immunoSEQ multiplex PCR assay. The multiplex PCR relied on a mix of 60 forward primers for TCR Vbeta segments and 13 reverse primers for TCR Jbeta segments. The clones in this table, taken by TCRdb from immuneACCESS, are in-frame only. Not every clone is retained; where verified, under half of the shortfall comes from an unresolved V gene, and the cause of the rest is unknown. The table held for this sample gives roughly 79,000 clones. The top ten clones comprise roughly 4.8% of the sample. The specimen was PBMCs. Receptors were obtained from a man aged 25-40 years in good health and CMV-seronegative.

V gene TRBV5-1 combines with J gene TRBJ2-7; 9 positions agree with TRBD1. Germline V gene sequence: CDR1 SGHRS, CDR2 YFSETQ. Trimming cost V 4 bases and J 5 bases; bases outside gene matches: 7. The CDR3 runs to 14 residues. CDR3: CASSLRTGDDEQYF. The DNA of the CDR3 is TGCGCCAGCAGCCTCCGGACAGGGGACGACGAGCAGTACTTC.

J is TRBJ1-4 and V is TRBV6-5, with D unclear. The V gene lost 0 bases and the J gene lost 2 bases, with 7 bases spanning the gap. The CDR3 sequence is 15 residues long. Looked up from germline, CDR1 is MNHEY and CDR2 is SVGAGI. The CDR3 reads CASSYSQVTNEKLFF. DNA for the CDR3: TGTGCCAGCAGTTACTCGCAGGTGACTAATGAAAAACTGTTTTTT.

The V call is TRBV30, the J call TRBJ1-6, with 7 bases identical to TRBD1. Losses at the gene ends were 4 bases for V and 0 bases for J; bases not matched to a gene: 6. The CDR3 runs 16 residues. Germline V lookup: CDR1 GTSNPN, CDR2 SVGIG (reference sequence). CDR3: CAWTGTASSYNSPLHF. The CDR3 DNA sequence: TGTGCCTGGACGGGGACAGCGAGCTCCTATAATTCACCCCTCCACTTT.

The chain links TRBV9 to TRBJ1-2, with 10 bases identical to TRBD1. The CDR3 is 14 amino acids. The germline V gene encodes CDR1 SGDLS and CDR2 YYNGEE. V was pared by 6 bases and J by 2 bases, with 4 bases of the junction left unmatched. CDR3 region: CASTKGQGNYGYTF. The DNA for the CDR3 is TGTGCCAGCACCAAGGGACAGGGGAACTATGGCTACACCTTC.

CDR3 in amino acids: CASSPGERLNTEAFF. CDR3 nucleotides: TGTGCCAGCAGCCCCGGGGAAAGACTAAACACTGAAGCTTTCTTT. The V gene is TRBV7-9, the J gene TRBJ1-1, with D uncertain. Germline CDR1 SEHNR, CDR2 FQNEAQ (reference sequence). The CDR3 is 15 residues long. Trimming stripped 5 bases from V and 2 bases from J, with 15 bases between.

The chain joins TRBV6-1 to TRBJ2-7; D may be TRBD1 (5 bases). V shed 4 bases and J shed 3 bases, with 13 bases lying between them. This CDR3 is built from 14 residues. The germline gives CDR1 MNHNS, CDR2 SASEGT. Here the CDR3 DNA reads TGTGCCAGCAGTGTTGTAGGACACAACTACGAGCAGTACTTC. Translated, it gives CASSVVGHNYEQYF.

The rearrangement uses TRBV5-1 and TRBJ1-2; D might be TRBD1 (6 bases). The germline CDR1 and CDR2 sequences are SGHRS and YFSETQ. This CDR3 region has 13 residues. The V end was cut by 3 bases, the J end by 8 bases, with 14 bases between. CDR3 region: CASSSVQGTGYTF. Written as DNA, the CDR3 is TGCGCCAGCAGCTCCGTCCAGGGGACAGGCTACACCTTC. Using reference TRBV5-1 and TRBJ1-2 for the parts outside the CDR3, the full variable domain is KAGVTQTPRYLIKTRGQQVTLSCSPISGHRSVSWYQQTPGQGLQFLFEYFSETQRNKGNFPGRFSGRQFSNSRSEMNVSTLELGDSALYLCASSSVQGTGYTFGSGTRLTVV.

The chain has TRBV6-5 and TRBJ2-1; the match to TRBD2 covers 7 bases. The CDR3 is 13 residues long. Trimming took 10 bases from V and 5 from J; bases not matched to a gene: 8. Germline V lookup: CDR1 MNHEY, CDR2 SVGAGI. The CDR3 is CATPSGLHNEQFF. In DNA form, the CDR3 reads TGTGCCACCCCATCGGGACTACACAATGAGCAGTTCTTC.

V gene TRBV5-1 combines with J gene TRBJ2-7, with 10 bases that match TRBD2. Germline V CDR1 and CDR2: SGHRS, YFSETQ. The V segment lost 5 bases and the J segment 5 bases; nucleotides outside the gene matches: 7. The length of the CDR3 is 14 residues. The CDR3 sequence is CASRLAGESNEQYF. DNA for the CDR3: TGCGCCAGCAGGCTAGCGGGAGAAAGTAACGAGCAGTACTTC. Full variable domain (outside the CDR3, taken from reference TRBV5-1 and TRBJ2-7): KAGVTQTPRYLIKTRGQQVTLSCSPISGHRSVSWYQQTPGQGLQFLFEYFSETQRNKGNFPGRFSGRQFSNSRSEMNVSTLELGDSALYLCASRLAGESNEQYFGPGTRLTVT.

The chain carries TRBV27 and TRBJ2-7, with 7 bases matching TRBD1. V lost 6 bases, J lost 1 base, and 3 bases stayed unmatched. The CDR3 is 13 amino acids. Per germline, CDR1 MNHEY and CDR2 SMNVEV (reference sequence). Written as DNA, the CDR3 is TGTGCCAGCAGACGACAGGGATCCTACGAGCAGTACTTC. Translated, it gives CASRRQGSYEQYF.

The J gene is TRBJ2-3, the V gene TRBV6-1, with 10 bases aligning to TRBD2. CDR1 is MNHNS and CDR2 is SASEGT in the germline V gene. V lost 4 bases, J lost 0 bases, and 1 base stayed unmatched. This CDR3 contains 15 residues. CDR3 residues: CASSGLAGSTDTQYF. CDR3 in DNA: TGTGCCAGCAGTGGACTAGCGGGTAGCACAGATACGCAGTATTTT.

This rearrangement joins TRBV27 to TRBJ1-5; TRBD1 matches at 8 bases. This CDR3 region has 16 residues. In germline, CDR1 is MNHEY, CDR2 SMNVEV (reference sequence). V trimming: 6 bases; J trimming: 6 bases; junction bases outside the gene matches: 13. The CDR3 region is CASSAMGTGRSQPQHF. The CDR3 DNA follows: TGTGCCAGCAGCGCGATGGGGACAGGCAGAAGTCAGCCCCAGCATTTT.

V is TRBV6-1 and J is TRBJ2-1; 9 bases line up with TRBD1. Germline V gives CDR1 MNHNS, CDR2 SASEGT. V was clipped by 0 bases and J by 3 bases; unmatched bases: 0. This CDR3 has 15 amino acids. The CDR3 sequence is CASSEATGGYNEQFF. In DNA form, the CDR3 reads TGTGCCAGCAGTGAAGCGACAGGGGGCTACAATGAGCAGTTCTTC.

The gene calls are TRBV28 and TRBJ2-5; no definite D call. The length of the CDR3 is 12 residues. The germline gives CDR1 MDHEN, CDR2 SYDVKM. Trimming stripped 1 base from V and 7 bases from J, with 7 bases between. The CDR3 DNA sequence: TGTGCCAGCAGTTTATACCGAGGGACCCAGTACTTC. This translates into CASSLYRGTQYF.